What follows are 27 T cell receptor beta chains derived from one specimen sequenced in a study of response to subunit inactivated influenza vaccine (dated by TCRdb to between 2018 and 2020). Library preparation used RT-PCR. The sequencer listed for this sample is Illumina HiSeq 2500. The public reads were quality trimmed at Q25 with fastp and then assembled into clones with MiXCR by TCRdb, keeping productive beta chains. Each entry merges the rows of one CDR3 protein and shows their most common DNA and genes. The sample includes 290,000 or so distinct CDR3 sequences, with roughly 20% observed a single time. The ten largest clonotypes hold about 9.4% of the sample. The sample in question was PBMCs from blood, obtained less than 22 months after vaccination. The receptors here all came from a man between 50 and 75 years old who received an inactivated influenza vaccine. Donor details come from another sample of the same person, matched by shared clones.

There are a few counts of this clonotype. The chain employs TRBV5-1 and TRBJ2-5; D ambiguous. CDR1 and CDR2 from the germline V gene are SGHRS and YFSETQ. Between the trimmed V and J ends, which lost 2 bases and 0 bases, there was a span of 11 bases. This CDR3 has 15 amino acids. CDR3 sequence: CASSLMGTNQETQYF. DNA for the CDR3: TGCGCCAGCAGCTTAATGGGAACGAACCAAGAGACCCAGTACTTC.

V gene TRBV12-3 or TRBV12-4 combines with J gene TRBJ2-7; possibly TRBD1 for D (6 bases). Trimming took off 5 bases at V and 4 bases at J, with 12 bases between the two ends. The CDR3 runs 13 residues. The CDR3 here is CASSPGQLYEQYF. The DNA of the CDR3 is TGTGCCAGCAGTCCCGGACAGCTTTACGAGCAGTACTTC.

This clonotype has more than one count but fewer than ten. V gene TRBV18 combines with J gene TRBJ1-6, with 9 bases lining up with TRBD1. The length of the CDR3 is 14 residues. From germline, CDR1 is KGHSH and CDR2 LQKENI. V was pared by 3 bases and J by 9 bases, with 3 bases of the junction left unmatched. This CDR3 reads CASSPGQGTSPLHF. DNA for the CDR3: TGTGCCAGCTCACCGGGACAGGGCACTTCACCCCTCCACTTT.

The rearrangement uses TRBV20-1 and TRBJ2-1, with 10 bases aligning to TRBD2. The CDR3 length is 15 residues. V lost 2 bases and J lost 4; bases outside the gene matches: 5. Germline CDR1 is DFQATT and CDR2 is SNEGSKA (reference sequence). CDR3 protein: CSARRSGGVYNEQFF. The CDR3 DNA reads as TGCAGTGCTAGAAGAAGCGGGGGGGTGTACAATGAGCAGTTCTTC.

The rearrangement uses TRBV3-1 and TRBJ2-7; D might be TRBD1 (6 bases). Germline loops: CDR1 LGHDT, CDR2 YNNKEL (reference sequence). The germline V and J ends were trimmed by 4 bases and 6 bases, with 10 bases remaining between them. The CDR3 runs 12 residues. CDR3 region: CASSLRRGEQYF. DNA for the CDR3: TGTGCCAGCAGCCTTCGCAGGGGCGAGCAGTACTTC.

V gene TRBV10-3 combines with J gene TRBJ2-1, with 9 bases matching TRBD1. V lost 6 bases and J lost 1; bases outside the gene matches: 7. Germline assignment: CDR1 ENHRY and CDR2 SYGVKD. The CDR3 has 16 amino acids. The CDR3 sequence: CAIRKQGARSYNEQFF. CDR3 DNA: TGTGCCATCAGAAAACAGGGGGCGCGGTCCTACAATGAGCAGTTCTTC.

In DNA form, the CDR3 reads TGCAGTGCTAGAGTCCGGGGGAGCTTGGATGAGCAGTTCTTC. Its protein is CSARVRGSLDEQFF. The V call is TRBV20-1, the J call TRBJ2-1; D is perhaps TRBD2 (6 bases). Trimming cost V 1 base and J 8 bases, with 15 bases left between them. The germline V gene has CDR1 DFQATT and CDR2 SNEGSKA (reference sequence). This CDR3 is built from 14 residues.

The chain recombines TRBV5-6 with TRBJ2-6, with D hard to call. CDR3 size: 17 residues. CDR1 and CDR2 from the germline V gene are SGHDT and YYEEEE. V was cut by 2 bases and J by 0 bases, with 12 bases left in between. The CDR3 protein is CASSFIAPSSGANVLTF. CDR3 DNA: TGTGCCAGCAGCTTTATAGCACCGAGCTCTGGGGCCAACGTCCTGACTTTC.

V is TRBV7-2 and J is TRBJ2-7; D unclear. Between the trimmed V and J ends, which lost 5 bases and 4 bases, there was a span of 21 bases. CDR1 is SGHTA and CDR2 is FQGNSA in the germline V gene. CDR3 length: 16 residues. The CDR3, as DNA: TGTGCCAGCAGCCCAACCAGGTCTGCCGCTTTGTACGAGCAGTACTTC. Protein: CASSPTRSAALYEQYF.

This clonotype was detected a few times. This rearrangement joins TRBV7-9 to TRBJ1-2; TRBD1 aligns across 10 bases. Germline values: CDR1 SEHNR, CDR2 FQNEAQ (reference sequence). The length of the CDR3 is 16 residues. Trimming removed 5 bases from V and 0 bases from J; junction bases left unmatched: 6. For the CDR3, the DNA is TGTGCCAGCAGCCGAGGACAGGGGGGGACTAACTATGGCTACACCTTC. Amino acid sequence: CASSRGQGGTNYGYTF.

The genes are TRBV4-2 and TRBJ1-1; D might be TRBD1 (6 bases). Looked up from germline, CDR1 is LGHNA and CDR2 is YNFKEQ. The CDR3 consists of 17 residues. The V and J ends lost 0 bases and 4 bases respectively, with 18 bases between them. The DNA of the CDR3 is TGTGCCAGCAGCCAAGATCCGGGGGGCGGGTACAGCACTGAAGCTTTCTTT. Encoded protein: CASSQDPGGGYSTEAFF.

This clonotype has ten or more counts. The V and J genes are TRBV29-1 and TRBJ1-1, with unresolved D. The germline gives CDR1 SQVTM, CDR2 ANQGSEA. V shed 5 bases and J shed 0 bases, with 10 bases lying between them. The CDR3 contains 13 residues. This CDR3 reads CSVNRAMNTEAFF. The DNA of the CDR3 is TGCAGCGTTAATAGGGCTATGAACACTGAAGCTTTCTTT.

The chain employs TRBV29-1 and TRBJ1-2; D gene ambiguous. The CDR3 has 11 residues. Germline lookup yields CDR1 SQVTM and CDR2 ANQGSEA. Trimming took off 5 bases at V and 8 bases at J, with 12 bases between the two ends. CDR3 protein: CSVPDGGGYTF. The DNA of the CDR3 is TGCAGCGTTCCAGACGGTGGCGGCTACACCTTC.

The chain has TRBV7-2 and TRBJ2-3; D is possibly TRBD2 (5 bases). The length of the CDR3 is 14 residues. Germline V CDR1 and CDR2: SGHTA, FQGNSA. Trimming pared 5 bases from V and 1 base from J, leaving 10 bases between. CDR3 bases: TGTGCCAGCAGCCGGGATGGCGGCACAGATACGCAGTATTTT. Its protein product is CASSRDGGTDTQYF.

This clonotype was counted only a few times. V usage is TRBV28 and J usage is TRBJ1-2, with D perhaps matching TRBD1 (6 bases). CDR3 size: 14 residues. Trimming removed 2 bases from V and 8 bases from J, with 15 bases in between. The germline V gene encodes CDR1 MDHEN and CDR2 SYDVKM. CDR3 in amino acids: CASSLRGRGSGYTF. The CDR3 coding sequence is TGTGCCAGCAGTTTAAGGGGCAGGGGATCCGGCTACACCTTC.

There are a few counts of this clonotype. V gene TRBV6-6 combines with J gene TRBJ1-5; D uncertain. CDR1 and CDR2 from the germline V gene are MNHNY and SVGAGI (reference sequence). Trimming removed 6 bases from V and 1 base from J, with 7 bases in between. The length of the CDR3 is 13 residues. The CDR3 coding sequence is TGTGCCAGCAGGTACCAAAGCAATCAGCCCCAGCATTTT. Its protein product is CASRYQSNQPQHF.

This clonotype was seen many times. The genes are TRBV10-3 and TRBJ2-6; 9 bases match TRBD2. J lost 6 bases, V lost 0 bases, and 3 bases had no gene match. CDR1 and CDR2 from the germline V gene are ENHRY and SYGVKD. This CDR3 spans 16 amino acids. CDR3 residues: CAISESSGGVANVLTF. DNA for the CDR3: TGTGCCATCAGTGAGTCTAGCGGGGGTGTGGCCAACGTCCTGACTTTC.

This clonotype was observed a handful of times. This rearrangement joins TRBV28 to TRBJ1-6; TRBD1 matches 9 bases. The CDR3 is made up of 16 amino acids. The trim removed 6 bases at V and 7 bases at J, leaving 10 bases unmatched. Germline assignment: CDR1 MDHEN and CDR2 SYDVKM. DNA for the CDR3: TGTGCCAGCAGAATTATCTCCGGGACAGGGAATTCACCCCTCCACTTT. Translation gives CASRIISGTGNSPLHF. Looking up the rest from reference TRBV28 and TRBJ1-6 gives the full variable domain: DVKVTQSSRYLVKRTGEKVFLECVQDMDHENMFWYRQDPGLGLRLIYFSYDVKMKEKGDIPEGYSVSREKKERFSLILESASTNQTSMYLCASRIISGTGNSPLHFGNGTRLTVT.

CDR3 loop: CASSLVGPVAFF. Written as DNA, the CDR3 is TGTGCCAGCAGCTTAGTGGGGCCTGTAGCTTTCTTT. The J gene is TRBJ1-1, the V gene TRBV7-2; a possible D gene is TRBD1 (5 bases). The V and J ends lost 1 base and 10 bases respectively, with 10 bases between them. Germline CDR1 reads SGHTA; CDR2 reads FQGNSA. CDR3 size: 12 residues.

The CDR3 DNA follows: TGCAGTGCTAGAGGCTTGCAGGCAAGCGATTCACCCCTCCACTTT. This gives the protein CSARGLQASDSPLHF. The chain links TRBV20-1 to TRBJ1-6; no reliable D call. The germline gives CDR1 DFQATT, CDR2 SNEGSKA (reference sequence). V was shortened by 1 base and J by 8 bases, with 15 bases between the two germline ends. The CDR3 is 15 residues long.

CDR3 region: CASSFSTGAGGSNTEAFF. CDR3 nucleotide sequence: TGTGCCAGCAGTTTCTCGACTGGAGCAGGGGGCTCGAACACTGAAGCTTTCTTT. The chain links TRBV6-2 or TRBV6-3 to TRBJ1-1; 8 bases are shared with TRBD1. The CDR3 sequence is 18 residues long. The V gene end was trimmed by 4 bases and the J gene end by 1 base; junction bases not matched to a gene: 14. Germline V CDR1 and CDR2: MNHEY, SVGEGT.

The V and J genes are TRBV12-3 or TRBV12-4 and TRBJ1-2; D perhaps matches TRBD1 (5 bases). Trimming left V 1 base short and J 3 bases short, with 6 bases between. The CDR3 consists of 13 residues. CDR3 sequence: CASSLGGHYGYTF. In nucleotides, the CDR3 is TGTGCCAGCAGTTTAGGGGGCCACTATGGCTACACCTTC.

The J gene is TRBJ2-2, the V gene TRBV12-3 or TRBV12-4; TRBD1 might be the D (6 bases). Trimming took off 8 bases at V and 5 bases at J, with 15 bases between the two ends. CDR3 length: 14 amino acids. The CDR3 DNA reads TGTGCCAGCGCTGGGCAGGGGTTTACCGGGGAGCTGTTTTTT. Residues: CASAGQGFTGELFF.

The sample holds a few counts of this clonotype. The V and J genes are TRBV19 and TRBJ1-1; 9 bases match TRBD1. CDR3 size: 13 residues. The V gene end was trimmed by 8 bases and the J gene end by 6 bases; junction bases not matched to a gene: 7. The germline gives CDR1 LNHDA, CDR2 SQIVND (reference sequence). CDR3 in DNA: TGTGCCAGTGCTCCGGGACAGGGCGCTGAAGCTTTCTTT. Translation gives CASAPGQGAEAFF.

The genes are TRBV2 and TRBJ1-5, with a weak D call TRBD1 (5 bases). The germline gives CDR1 SNHLY, CDR2 FYNNEI. This CDR3 is 15 amino acids long. Trimming shortened V by 7 bases and J by 4 bases, and 17 bases separated the two germline ends. The CDR3 region is CASMDGQGRNQPQHF. Written as DNA, the CDR3 is TGTGCCAGCATGGACGGTCAGGGCCGGAATCAGCCCCAGCATTTT.

This clonotype appeared a few times. CDR3 DNA: TGCAGCGTAGGGGACAGAAACATTCAGTACTTC. Protein sequence: CSVGDRNIQYF. This rearrangement joins TRBV29-1 to TRBJ2-4; 7 bases agree with TRBD1. Germline V lookup: CDR1 SQVTM, CDR2 ANQGSEA. J lost 6 bases, V lost 6 bases, and 2 bases had no gene match. The CDR3 consists of 11 residues.

V and J are TRBV19 and TRBJ1-5; D gene unclear. From germline, CDR1 is LNHDA and CDR2 SQIVND (reference sequence). V lost 1 base and J lost 5, with 18 bases in between. There are 17 residues in the CDR3. CDR3 sequence (DNA): TGTGCCAGTAGTATAGTAGGTGTACTCGGAAATGATCAGCCCCAGCATTTT. This encodes CASSIVGVLGNDQPQHF.